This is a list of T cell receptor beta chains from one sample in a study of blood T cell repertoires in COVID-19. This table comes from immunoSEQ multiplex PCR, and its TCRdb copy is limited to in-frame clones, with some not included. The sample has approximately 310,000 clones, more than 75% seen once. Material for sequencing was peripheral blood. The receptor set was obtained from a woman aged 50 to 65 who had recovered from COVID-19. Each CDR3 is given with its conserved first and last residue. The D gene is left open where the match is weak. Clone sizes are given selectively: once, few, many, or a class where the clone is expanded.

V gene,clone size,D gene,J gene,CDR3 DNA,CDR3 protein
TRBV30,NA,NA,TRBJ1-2,TGTGCCTGGACCCGGACTGGGAGGGGCGGCTACACCTTC,CAWTRTGRGGYTF
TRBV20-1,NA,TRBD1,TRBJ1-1,TGCAGTGCTACACGACACAGGGGAGCTTTCTTT,CSATRHRGAFF
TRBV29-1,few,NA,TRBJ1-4,TGCAGCGTTGGGCAGGGTAACGAAAAACTGTTTTTT,CSVGQGNEKLFF
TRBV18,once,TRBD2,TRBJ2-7,TGTGCCAGCTCACCACAAAGCGGGAGGTCCTACGGCTACGAGCAGTACTTC,CASSPQSGRSYGYEQYF
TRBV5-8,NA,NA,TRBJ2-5,TGTGCCAGCAGCTCGGGACACTCAATTGTGGAGACCCAGTACTTC,CASSSGHSIVETQYF
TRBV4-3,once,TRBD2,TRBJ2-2,TGCGCCAGCAGCCAAGATGTAGCGGGAGACCTCACCGGGGAGCTGTTTTTT,CASSQDVAGDLTGELFF
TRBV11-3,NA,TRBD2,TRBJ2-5,TGTGCCAGCAGCCTAGCGGGAGGGGGGCAAGAGACCCAGTACTTC,CASSLAGGGQETQYF
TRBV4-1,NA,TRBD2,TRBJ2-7,TGCGCCAGCAGCCAAGCATCCACGGGAGGCTACGAGCAGTACTTC,CASSQASTGGYEQYF
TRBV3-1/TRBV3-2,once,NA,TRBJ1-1,TGTGCCAGCAGCGGTAATAGACGAGGAGGTGATAGCACTGAAGCTTTCTTT,CASSGNRRGGDSTEAFF
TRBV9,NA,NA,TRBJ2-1,TGTGCCAGCAGCGTAGATGGCGGGGGCTTACCCAATGAGCAGTTCTTC,CASSVDGGGLPNEQFF
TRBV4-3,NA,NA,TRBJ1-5,TGCGCCAGCAGCCAAGATCTGGCAGATAATCAGCCCCAGCATTTT,CASSQDLADNQPQHF
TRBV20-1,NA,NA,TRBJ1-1,TGCAGTGCTAGTAAACAGGGTAACACTGAAGCTTTCTTT,CSASKQGNTEAFF
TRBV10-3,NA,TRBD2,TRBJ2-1,TGTGCCATCAGTGAAGTGCGCCTAGCGGGGGGCAATGAGCAGTTCTTC,CAISEVRLAGGNEQFF
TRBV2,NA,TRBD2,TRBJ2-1,TGTGCCAGCAGTCCCAAGCGGGAGGTAGTGTACAATGAGCAGTTCTTC,CASSPKREVVYNEQFF
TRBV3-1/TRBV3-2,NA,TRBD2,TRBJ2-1,TGTGCCAGCAGCTTGGGCGGCGGGGGAGTCTATGAGCAGTTCTTC,CASSLGGGGVYEQFF
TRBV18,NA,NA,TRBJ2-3,TGTGCCAGCTCACCTGCCGGGGGTGATACGCAGTATTTT,CASSPAGGDTQYF
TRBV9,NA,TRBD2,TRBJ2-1,TGTGCCAGCAGCGTCGCCCAGAGCGGGAGAGTGAATGAGCAGTTCTTC,CASSVAQSGRVNEQFF
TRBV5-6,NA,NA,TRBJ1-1,TGTGCCAGCAGCTTGCGTGGCGGCACTGAAGCTTTCTTT,CASSLRGGTEAFF
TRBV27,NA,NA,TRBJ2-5,TGTGCCAGCAGTTTATCTGGGGGCCGGGAGACCCAGTACTTC,CASSLSGGRETQYF
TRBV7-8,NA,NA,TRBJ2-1,TGTGCCAGCAGCTCCTCTTACGGGACAAGCTATGAGCAGTTCTTC,CASSSSYGTSYEQFF
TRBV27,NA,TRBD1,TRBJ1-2,TGTGCCAGCATTGACCCAGGACAGGGTGTCGGCTACACCTTC,CASIDPGQGVGYTF
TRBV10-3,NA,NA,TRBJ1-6,TGTGCCATCAGTGAACAGGGACGCAATTCACCCCTCCACTTT,CAISEQGRNSPLHF
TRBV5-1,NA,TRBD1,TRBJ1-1,TGCGCCAGCAGCGCAGGAACAGGGGACACTGAAGCTTTCTTT,CASSAGTGDTEAFF